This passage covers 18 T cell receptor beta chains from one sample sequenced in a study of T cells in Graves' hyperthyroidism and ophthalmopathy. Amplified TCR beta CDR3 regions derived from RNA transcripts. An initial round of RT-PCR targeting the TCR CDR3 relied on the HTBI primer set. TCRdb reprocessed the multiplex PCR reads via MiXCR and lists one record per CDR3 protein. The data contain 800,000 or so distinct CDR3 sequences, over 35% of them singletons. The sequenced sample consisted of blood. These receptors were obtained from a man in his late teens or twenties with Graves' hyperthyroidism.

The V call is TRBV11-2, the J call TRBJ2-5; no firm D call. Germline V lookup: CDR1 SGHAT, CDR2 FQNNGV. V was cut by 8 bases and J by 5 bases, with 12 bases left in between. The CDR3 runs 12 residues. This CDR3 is CASSPSSETQYF. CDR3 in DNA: TGTGCCAGCTCACCAAGTAGCGAGACCCAGTACTTC.

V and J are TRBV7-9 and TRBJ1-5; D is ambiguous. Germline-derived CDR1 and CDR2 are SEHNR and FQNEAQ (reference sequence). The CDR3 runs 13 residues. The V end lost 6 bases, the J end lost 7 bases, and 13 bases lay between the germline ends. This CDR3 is CASSYPGPQPQHF. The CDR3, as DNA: TGTGCCAGCAGTTATCCTGGACCCCAGCCCCAGCATTTT.

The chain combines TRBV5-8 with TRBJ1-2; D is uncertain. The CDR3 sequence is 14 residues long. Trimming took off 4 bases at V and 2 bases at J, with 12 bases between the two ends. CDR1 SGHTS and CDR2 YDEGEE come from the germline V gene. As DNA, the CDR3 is TGTGCCAGCAGCATCCCGGGTCGCAACTATGGCTACACCTTC. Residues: CASSIPGRNYGYTF.

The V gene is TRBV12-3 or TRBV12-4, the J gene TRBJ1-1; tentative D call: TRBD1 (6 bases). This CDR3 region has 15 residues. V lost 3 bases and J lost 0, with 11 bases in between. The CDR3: CASSFGGRMNTEAFF. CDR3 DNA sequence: TGTGCCAGCAGTTTTGGGGGCAGGATGAACACTGAAGCTTTCTTT.

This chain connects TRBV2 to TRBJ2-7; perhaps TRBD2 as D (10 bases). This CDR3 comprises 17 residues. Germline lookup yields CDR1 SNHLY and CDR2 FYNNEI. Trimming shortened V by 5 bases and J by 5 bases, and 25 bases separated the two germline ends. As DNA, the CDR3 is TGTGCCAGCAGTTGGAGCGGGGGGGGGACAGGGCTCCACGAGCAGTACTTC. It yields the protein CASSWSGGGTGLHEQYF.

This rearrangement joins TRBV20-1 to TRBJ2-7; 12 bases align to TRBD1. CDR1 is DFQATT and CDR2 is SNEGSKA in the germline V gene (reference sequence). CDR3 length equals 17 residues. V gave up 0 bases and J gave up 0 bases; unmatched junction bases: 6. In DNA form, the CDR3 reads TGCAGTGCTAGAGATCGGGACAGGGGGCCTTCCTCCTACGAGCAGTACTTC. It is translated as CSARDRDRGPSSYEQYF.

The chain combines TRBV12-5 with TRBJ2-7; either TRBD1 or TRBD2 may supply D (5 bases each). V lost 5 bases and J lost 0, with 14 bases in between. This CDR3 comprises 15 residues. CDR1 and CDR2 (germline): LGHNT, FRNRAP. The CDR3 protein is CASGPRGVSSYEQYF. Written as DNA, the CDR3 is TGTGCTAGTGGTCCAAGAGGGGTAAGCTCCTACGAGCAGTACTTC. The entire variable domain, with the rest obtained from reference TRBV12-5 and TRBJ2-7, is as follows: DARVTQTPRHKVTEMGQEVTMRCQPILGHNTVFWYRQTMMQGLELLAYFRNRAPLDDSGMPKDRFSAEMPDATLATLKIQPSEPRDSAVYFCASGPRGVSSYEQYFGPGTRLTVT.

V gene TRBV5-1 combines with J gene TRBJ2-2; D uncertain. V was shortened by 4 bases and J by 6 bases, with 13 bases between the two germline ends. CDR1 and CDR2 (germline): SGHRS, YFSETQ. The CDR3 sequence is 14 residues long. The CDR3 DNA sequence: TGCGCCAGCAGCCGCGACCCGGTAGCCGGGGAGCTGTTTTTT. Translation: CASSRDPVAGELFF.

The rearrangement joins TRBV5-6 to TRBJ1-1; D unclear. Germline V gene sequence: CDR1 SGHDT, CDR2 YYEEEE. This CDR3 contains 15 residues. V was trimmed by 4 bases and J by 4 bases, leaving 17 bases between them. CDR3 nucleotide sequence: TGTGCCAGCAGCCCCGGGCCAAACGTGCGCACTGAAGCTTTCTTT. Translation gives CASSPGPNVRTEAFF.

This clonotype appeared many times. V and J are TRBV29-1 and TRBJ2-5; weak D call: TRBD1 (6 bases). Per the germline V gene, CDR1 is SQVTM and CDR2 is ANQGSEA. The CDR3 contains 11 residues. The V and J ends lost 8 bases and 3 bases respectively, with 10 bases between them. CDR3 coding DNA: TGCAGCTCCCGGACAGAAGAGACCCAGTACTTC. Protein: CSSRTEETQYF.

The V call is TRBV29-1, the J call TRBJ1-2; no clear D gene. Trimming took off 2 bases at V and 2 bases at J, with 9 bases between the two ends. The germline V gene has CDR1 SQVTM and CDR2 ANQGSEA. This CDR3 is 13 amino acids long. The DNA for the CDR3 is TGCAGCGTTGAATTGGGCTGGAACTATGGCTACACCTTC. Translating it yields CSVELGWNYGYTF.

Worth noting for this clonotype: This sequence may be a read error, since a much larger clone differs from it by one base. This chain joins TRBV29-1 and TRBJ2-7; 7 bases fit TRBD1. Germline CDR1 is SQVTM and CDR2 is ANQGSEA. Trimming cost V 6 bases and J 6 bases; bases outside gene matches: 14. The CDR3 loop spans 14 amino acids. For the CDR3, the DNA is TGCAGCGTGGCTCCCCAAACAGGGGCCTCCGAGCAGTACTTC. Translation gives CSVAPQTGASEQYF.

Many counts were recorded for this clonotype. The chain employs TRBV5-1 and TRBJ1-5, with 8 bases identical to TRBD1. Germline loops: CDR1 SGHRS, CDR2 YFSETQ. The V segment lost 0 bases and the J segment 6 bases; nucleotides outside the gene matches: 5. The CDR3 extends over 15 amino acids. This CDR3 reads CASSLGQGAAQPQHF. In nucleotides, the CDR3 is TGCGCCAGCAGCTTGGGTCAGGGGGCAGCTCAGCCCCAGCATTTT.

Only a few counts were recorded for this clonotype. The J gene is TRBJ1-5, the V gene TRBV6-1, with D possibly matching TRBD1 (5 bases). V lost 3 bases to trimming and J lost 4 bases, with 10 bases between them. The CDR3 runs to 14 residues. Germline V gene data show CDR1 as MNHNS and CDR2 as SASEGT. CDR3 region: CASSDVGVNQPQHF. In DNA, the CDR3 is TGTGCCAGCAGTGATGTGGGGGTTAATCAGCCCCAGCATTTT.

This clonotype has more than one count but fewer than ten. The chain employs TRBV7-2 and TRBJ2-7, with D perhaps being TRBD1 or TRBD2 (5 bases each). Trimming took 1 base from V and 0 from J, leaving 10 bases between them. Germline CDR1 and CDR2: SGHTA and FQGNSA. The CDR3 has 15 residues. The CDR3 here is CASSLGDHLSYEQYF. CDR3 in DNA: TGTGCCAGCAGCTTAGGGGACCATCTCTCCTACGAGCAGTACTTC.

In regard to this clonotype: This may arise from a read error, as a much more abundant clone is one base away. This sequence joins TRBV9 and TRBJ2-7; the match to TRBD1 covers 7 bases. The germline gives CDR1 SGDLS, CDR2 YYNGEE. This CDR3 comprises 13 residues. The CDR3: CAGSVGGRDEQYF. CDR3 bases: TGTGCCGGCAGCGTAGGGGGCAGGGACGAGCAGTACTTC.

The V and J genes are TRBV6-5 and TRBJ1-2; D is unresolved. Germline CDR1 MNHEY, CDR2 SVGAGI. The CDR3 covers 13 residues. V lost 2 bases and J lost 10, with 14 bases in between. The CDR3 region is CASSYDGEWAYTF. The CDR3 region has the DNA TGTGCCAGCAGTTACGACGGGGAATGGGCCTACACCTTC.

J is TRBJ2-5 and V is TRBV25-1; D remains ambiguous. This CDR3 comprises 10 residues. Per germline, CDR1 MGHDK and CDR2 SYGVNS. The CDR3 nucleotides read TGTGGCAGAACGCAAGAGACCCAGTACTTC. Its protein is CGRTQETQYF.